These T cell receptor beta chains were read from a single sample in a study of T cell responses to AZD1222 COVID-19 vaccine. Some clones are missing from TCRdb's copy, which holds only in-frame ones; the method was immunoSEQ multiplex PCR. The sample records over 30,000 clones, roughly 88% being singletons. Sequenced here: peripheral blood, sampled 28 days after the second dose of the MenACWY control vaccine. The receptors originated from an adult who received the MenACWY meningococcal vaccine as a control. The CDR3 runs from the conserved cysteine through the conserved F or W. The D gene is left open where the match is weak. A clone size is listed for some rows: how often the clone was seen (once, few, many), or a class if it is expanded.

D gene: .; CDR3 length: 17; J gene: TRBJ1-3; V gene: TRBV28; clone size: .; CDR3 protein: CASSLPSDRSSGNTIYF; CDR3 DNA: TGTGCCAGCAGTTTACCGTCGGACAGAAGCTCTGGAAACACCATATATTTT
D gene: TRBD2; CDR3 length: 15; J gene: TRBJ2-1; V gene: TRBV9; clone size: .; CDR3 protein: CASSGGTSAYNEQFF; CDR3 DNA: TGTGCCAGCAGCGGAGGGACTAGCGCCTACAATGAGCAGTTCTTC
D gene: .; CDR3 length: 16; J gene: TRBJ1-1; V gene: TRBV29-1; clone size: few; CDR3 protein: CSGYGVERRWGTEAFF; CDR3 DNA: TGCAGTGGGTACGGGGTCGAAAGGCGTTGGGGAACTGAAGCTTTCTTT
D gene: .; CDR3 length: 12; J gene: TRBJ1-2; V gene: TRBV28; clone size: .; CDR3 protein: CASKEMNYGYTF; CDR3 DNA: TGTGCCAGCAAGGAGATGAACTATGGCTACACCTTC
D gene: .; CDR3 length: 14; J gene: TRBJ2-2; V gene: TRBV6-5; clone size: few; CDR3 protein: CASGSVGRTGELFF; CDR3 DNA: TGTGCCAGCGGGTCAGTCGGGAGAACCGGGGAGCTGTTTTTT
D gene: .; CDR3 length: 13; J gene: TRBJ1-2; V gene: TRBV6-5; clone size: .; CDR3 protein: CASSPGQSYGYTF; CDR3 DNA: TGTGCCAGCAGCCCCGGACAGAGTTATGGCTACACCTTC
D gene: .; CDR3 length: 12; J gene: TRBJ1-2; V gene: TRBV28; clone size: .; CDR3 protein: CASSQLNYGYTF; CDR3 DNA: TGTGCCAGCAGCCAACTTAACTATGGCTACACCTTC
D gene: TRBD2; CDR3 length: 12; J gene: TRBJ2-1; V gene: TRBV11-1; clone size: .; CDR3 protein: CASSPRTSAQFF; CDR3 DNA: TGTGCCAGCAGCCCCCGGACTAGCGCGCAGTTCTTC
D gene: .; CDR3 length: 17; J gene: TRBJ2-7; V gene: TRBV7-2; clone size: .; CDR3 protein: CASSPRVSGMLNYEQYF; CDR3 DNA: TGTGCCAGCAGCCCTCGGGTTAGCGGAATGCTAAATTACGAGCAGTACTTC
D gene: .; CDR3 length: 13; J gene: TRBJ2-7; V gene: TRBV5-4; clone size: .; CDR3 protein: CASSLARGNEQYF; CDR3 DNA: TGTGCCAGCAGCCTGGCGAGGGGGAACGAGCAGTACTTC
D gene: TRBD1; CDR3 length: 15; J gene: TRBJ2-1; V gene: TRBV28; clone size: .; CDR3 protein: CASSFRDRAYNEQFF; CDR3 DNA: TGTGCCAGCAGTTTCCGGGACAGGGCCTACAATGAGCAGTTCTTC
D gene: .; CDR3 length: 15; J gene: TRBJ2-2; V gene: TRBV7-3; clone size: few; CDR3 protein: CASSRNTAGTGELFF; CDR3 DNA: TGTGCCAGCAGCCGCAACACCGCGGGTACCGGGGAGCTGTTTTTT
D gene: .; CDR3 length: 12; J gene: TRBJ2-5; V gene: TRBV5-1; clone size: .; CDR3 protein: CASSLSTETQYF; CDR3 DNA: TGCGCCAGCAGCTTATCGACGGAGACCCAGTACTTC
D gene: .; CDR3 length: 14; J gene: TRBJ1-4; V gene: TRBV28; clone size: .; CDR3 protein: CASSLRAQGEKLFF; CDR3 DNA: TGTGCCAGCAGCCTCCGGGCCCAAGGCGAAAAACTGTTTTTT
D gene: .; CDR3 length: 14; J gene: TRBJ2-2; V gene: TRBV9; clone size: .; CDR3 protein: CASRGQESTGELFF; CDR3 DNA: TGTGCCAGCAGGGGACAAGAAAGCACCGGGGAGCTGTTTTTT
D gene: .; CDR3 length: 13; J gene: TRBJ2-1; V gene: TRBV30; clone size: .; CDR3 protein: CAYSPDSPHEQFF; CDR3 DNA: TGTGCCTACAGTCCGGACAGTCCCCATGAGCAGTTCTTC
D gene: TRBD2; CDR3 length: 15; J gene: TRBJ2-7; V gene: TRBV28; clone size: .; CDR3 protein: CASRPLAGGPNEQYF; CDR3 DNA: TGTGCCAGCAGACCCCTAGCGGGAGGGCCGAACGAGCAGTACTTC
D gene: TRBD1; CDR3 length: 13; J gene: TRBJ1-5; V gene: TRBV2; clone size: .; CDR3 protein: CASSGQGARPQHF; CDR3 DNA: TGTGCCAGCAGTGGTCAGGGGGCGAGGCCCCAGCATTTT
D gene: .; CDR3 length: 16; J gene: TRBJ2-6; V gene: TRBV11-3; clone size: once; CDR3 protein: CASRTISKSRANVLTF; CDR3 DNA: TGTGCCAGCAGAACGATCTCGAAAAGTCGGGCCAACGTCCTGACTTTC
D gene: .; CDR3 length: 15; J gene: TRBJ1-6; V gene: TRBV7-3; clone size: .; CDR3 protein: CASSPNGGYNSPLHF; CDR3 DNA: TGTGCCAGCAGCCCCAATGGGGGCTATAATTCACCCCTCCACTTT
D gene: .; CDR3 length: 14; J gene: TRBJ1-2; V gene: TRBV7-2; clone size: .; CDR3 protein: CASSLVASSYGYTF; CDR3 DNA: TGTGCCAGCAGCTTAGTGGCCAGTAGTTATGGCTACACCTTC
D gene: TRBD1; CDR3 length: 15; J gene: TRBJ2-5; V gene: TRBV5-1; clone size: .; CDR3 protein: CASSPTGGYQETQYF; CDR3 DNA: TGCGCCAGCAGCCCGACAGGGGGGTACCAAGAGACCCAGTACTTC
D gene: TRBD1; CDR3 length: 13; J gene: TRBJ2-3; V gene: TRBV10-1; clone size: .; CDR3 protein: CASSGQGHTTQYF; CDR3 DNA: TGCGCCAGCAGCGGACAGGGGCATACTACGCAGTATTTT
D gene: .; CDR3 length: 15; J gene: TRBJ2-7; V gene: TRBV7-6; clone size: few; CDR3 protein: CASSSRGSGAYEQYF; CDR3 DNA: TGTGCCAGCAGCTCCCGGGGTAGCGGAGCCTACGAGCAGTACTTC
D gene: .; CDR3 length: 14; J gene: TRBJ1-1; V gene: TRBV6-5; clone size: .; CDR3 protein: CASRAGVRGTEAFF; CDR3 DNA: TGTGCCAGCAGGGCGGGGGTAAGGGGCACTGAAGCTTTCTTT
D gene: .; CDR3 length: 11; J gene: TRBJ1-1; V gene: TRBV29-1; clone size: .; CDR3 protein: CSVAMNTEAFF; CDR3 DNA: TGCAGCGTTGCCATGAACACTGAAGCTTTCTTT
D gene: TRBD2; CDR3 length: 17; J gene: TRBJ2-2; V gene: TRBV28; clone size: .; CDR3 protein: CASSLTTSGVNTGELFF; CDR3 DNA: TGTGCCAGCAGTCTAACGACTAGCGGAGTGAACACCGGGGAGCTGTTTTTT
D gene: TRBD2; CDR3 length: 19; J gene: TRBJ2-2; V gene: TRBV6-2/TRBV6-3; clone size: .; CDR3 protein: CASSSRTVGAGGDTGELFF; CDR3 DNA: TGTGCCAGCAGCAGCCGAACCGTAGGAGCGGGAGGAGACACCGGGGAGCTGTTTTTT
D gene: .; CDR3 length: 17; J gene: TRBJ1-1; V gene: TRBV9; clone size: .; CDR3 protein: CASSVDGVPGTGTEAFF; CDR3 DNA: TGTGCCAGCAGCGTAGATGGTGTGCCAGGGACGGGCACTGAAGCTTTCTTT
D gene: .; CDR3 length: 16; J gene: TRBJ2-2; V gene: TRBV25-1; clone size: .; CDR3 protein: CASSESPRRGTGELFF; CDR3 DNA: TGTGCCAGCAGTGAATCCCCTAGACGGGGCACCGGGGAGCTGTTTTTT
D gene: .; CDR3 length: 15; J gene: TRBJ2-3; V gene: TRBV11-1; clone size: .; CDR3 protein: CASSSLSLWSNTQYF; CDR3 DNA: TGTGCCAGCAGCTCCCTGTCGTTGTGGTCGAATACGCAGTATTTT
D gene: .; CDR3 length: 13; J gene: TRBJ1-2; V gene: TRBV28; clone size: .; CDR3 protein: CASRGAEGYGYTF; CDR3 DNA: TGTGCCAGCCGCGGGGCGGAGGGCTATGGCTACACCTTC
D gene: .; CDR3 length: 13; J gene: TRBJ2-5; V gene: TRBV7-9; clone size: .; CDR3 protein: CASSFSMGETQYF; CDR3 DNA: TGTGCCAGCAGCTTTTCGATGGGGGAGACCCAGTACTTC
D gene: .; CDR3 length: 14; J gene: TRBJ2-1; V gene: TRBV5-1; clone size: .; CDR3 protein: CASSLVAAGNEQFF; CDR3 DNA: TGCGCCAGCAGCTTGGTTGCCGCGGGGAATGAGCAGTTCTTC
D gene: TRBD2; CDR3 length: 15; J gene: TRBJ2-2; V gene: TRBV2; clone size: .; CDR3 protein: CASSDRVAGDGELFF; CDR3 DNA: TGTGCCAGCAGTGATCGGGTAGCGGGAGACGGGGAGCTGTTTTTT
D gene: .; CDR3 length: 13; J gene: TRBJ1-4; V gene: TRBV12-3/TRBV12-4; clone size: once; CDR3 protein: CASSLWKNEKLFF; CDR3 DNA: TGTGCCAGCAGTTTGTGGAAAAATGAAAAACTGTTTTTT
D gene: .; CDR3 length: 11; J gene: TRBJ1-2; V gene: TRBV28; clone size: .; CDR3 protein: CASSRGYGYTF; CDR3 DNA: TGTGCCAGCAGTCGGGGGTATGGCTACACCTTC
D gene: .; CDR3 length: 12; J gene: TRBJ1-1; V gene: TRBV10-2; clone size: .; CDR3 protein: CASSDRRAEAFF; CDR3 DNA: TGCGCCAGCAGTGATAGACGGGCTGAAGCTTTCTTT
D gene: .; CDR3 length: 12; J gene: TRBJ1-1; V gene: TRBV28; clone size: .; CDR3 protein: CASRGWLAEAFF; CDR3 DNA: TGTGCCAGCCGGGGGTGGTTAGCTGAAGCTTTCTTT
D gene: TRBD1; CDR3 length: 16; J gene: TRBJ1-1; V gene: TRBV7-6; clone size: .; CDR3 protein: CASSSPGQGRRTEAFF; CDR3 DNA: TGTGCCAGCAGCTCGCCGGGACAGGGGAGGCGAACTGAAGCTTTCTTT
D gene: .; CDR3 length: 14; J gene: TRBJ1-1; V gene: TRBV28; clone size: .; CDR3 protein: CASSLQSRNTEAFF; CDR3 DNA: TGTGCCAGCAGTTTACAGTCCAGGAACACTGAAGCTTTCTTT
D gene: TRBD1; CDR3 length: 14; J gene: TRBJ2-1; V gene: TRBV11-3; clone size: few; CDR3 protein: CASSTGQGATEQFF; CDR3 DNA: TGTGCCAGCAGCACCGGACAGGGGGCTACTGAGCAGTTCTTC
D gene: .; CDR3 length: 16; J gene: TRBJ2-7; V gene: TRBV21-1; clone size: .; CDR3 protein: CASSLGGTSDSYEQYF; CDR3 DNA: TGTGCCAGCAGTCTAGGGGGGACTAGCGACTCCTACGAGCAGTACTTC
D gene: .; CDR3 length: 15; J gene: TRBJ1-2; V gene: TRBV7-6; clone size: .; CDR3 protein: CASSSNPSHNYGYTF; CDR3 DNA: TGTGCCAGCAGCTCCAATCCCAGCCACAACTATGGCTACACCTTC
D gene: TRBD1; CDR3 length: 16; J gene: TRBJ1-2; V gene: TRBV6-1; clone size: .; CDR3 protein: CASSEDGTGVLYGYTF; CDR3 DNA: TGTGCCAGCAGTGAAGACGGGACAGGGGTACTCTATGGCTACACCTTC
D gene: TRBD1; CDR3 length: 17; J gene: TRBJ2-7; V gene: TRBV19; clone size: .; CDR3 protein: CASSITGGQGATYEQYF; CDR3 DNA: TGTGCCAGTAGTATAACAGGGGGACAGGGAGCTACCTACGAGCAGTACTTC
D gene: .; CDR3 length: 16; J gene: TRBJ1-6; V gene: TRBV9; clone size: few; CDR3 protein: CASSARDGGYNSPLHF; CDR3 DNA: TGTGCCAGCAGCGCCCGGGACGGGGGATATAATTCACCCCTCCACTTT